The 17 T cell receptor beta chains below all came from one sample that was sequenced in a study of regulatory T cells in long-lasting Graves disease. CDR3-region Arm-PCR and iRepertoire HTBI primers produced the TCR beta libraries. TCRdb passed the multiplex PCR reads through MiXCR, listing each CDR3 protein once. The sample contains roughly 610,000 distinct CDR3 sequences, 16% of which appear only once. Time point given: newly diagnosed GD, antithyroid drugs for less than 3 months. PBMCs provided the RNA from which the TCR library was made. These data were also reused for a study on T cells in Graves' hyperthyroidism and ophthalmopathy.

The sample was peripheral blood mononuclear cells (PBMCs), taken at new diagnosis, from a patient treated with antithyroid drugs. The source of these receptors is a man aged 18 to 30 with Graves disease.

The chain recombines TRBV12-3 or TRBV12-4 with TRBJ1-2; possibly TRBD1 for D (5 bases). Trimming took off 3 bases at V and 7 bases at J, with 18 bases between the two ends. This CDR3 contains 15 residues. The CDR3 sequence: CASSFGAGQFAGYTF. Here the CDR3 DNA reads TGTGCCAGCAGTTTCGGGGCAGGGCAATTCGCTGGCTACACCTTC.

V gene TRBV18 combines with J gene TRBJ2-7, with a tentative D call TRBD1 (5 bases). CDR1 KGHSH and CDR2 LQKENI come from the germline V gene. CDR3 length: 16 amino acids. Trimming took 3 bases from V and 0 from J, leaving 15 bases between them. CDR3 sequence: CASSPAGRASSYEQYF. CDR3 nucleotide sequence: TGTGCCAGCTCACCGGCCGGCAGGGCATCCTCCTACGAGCAGTACTTC.

CDR3 residues: CSARDFVTSSGELFF. In nucleotides, the CDR3 is TGCAGTGCTAGAGATTTTGTGACTAGCAGTGGGGAGCTGTTTTTT. V is TRBV20-1 and J is TRBJ2-2, with 7 bases matching TRBD2. The CDR3 loop spans 15 amino acids. CDR1 and CDR2 (germline): DFQATT, SNEGSKA (reference sequence). V lost 0 bases and J lost 8; bases outside the gene matches: 9.

This chain uses TRBV11-2 with TRBJ1-6; D is undetermined. Germline CDR1 and CDR2: SGHAT and FQNNGV. This CDR3 has 12 residues. V lost 1 base and J 11 bases, leaving 6 bases between the germline ends. CDR3 region: CASSLGRAPLHF. The CDR3 nucleotides read TGTGCCAGCAGCTTAGGGCGAGCACCCCTCCACTTT.

This clonotype appeared many times. The chain employs TRBV16 and TRBJ1-1; no reliable D call. V was pared by 2 bases and J by 5 bases, with 9 bases between. The CDR3 runs 13 residues. The germline gives CDR1 KGHSY, CDR2 FQNENV. The CDR3 reads CASSQSGRTEAFF. The CDR3, as DNA: TGTGCCAGCAGCCAAAGTGGGAGGACTGAAGCTTTCTTT. Together with reference TRBV16 and TRBJ1-1, the CDR3 gives the full variable domain: GEEVAQTPKHLVRGEGQKAKLYCAPIKGHSYVFWYQQVLKNEFKFLISFQNENVFDETGMPKERFSAKCLPNSPCSLEIQATKLEDSAVYFCASSQSGRTEAFFGQGTRLTVV.

Comment on this clonotype: The junction does not match germline at one end; this may be a read error. The CDR3 bases are TGTGCCAGCAGTTCTCAGGGGCCCTACGAGCAGCACTTC. Protein sequence: CASSSQGPYEQHF. The V and J genes are TRBV12-3 or TRBV12-4 and TRBJ2-7, with D possibly matching TRBD1 (6 bases). The CDR3 is 13 residues long.

This clonotype was seen at least ten times. This chain joins TRBV27 and TRBJ2-7, with 14 nucleotides matching TRBD2. The CDR3 covers 16 residues. Unmatched junction bases numbered 6, after V lost 5 bases and J lost 3 bases. Germline V gives CDR1 MNHEY, CDR2 SMNVEV (reference sequence). Here the CDR3 reads CASSTGLAGGLYEQYF. The CDR3 region has the DNA TGTGCCAGCAGTACCGGACTAGCGGGAGGACTCTACGAGCAGTACTTC.

This clonotype was recorded at least ten times. J is TRBJ2-5 and V is TRBV11-2; 11 bases are a match to TRBD2. The CDR3 has 15 amino acids. V lost 0 bases to trimming and J lost 9 bases; unmatched junction nucleotides: 6. Germline CDR1 and CDR2: SGHAT and FQNNGV. CDR3 nucleotide sequence: TGTGCCAGCAGCTTAGAAGGGACTAGCGGCATGGCCCAGTACTTC. Amino acids: CASSLEGTSGMAQYF.

In this sample, this clonotype turned up many times. The chain carries TRBV11-2 and TRBJ2-7, with D unclear. Trimming pared 5 bases from V and 0 bases from J, leaving 14 bases between. The germline V gene has CDR1 SGHAT and CDR2 FQNNGV. This CDR3 region has 15 residues. In DNA form, the CDR3 reads TGTGCCAGCAGCCCATTCAGCCGGAGCTCCTACGAGCAGTACTTC. Residues: CASSPFSRSSYEQYF.

The gene calls are TRBV5-1 and TRBJ1-6; TRBD1 agrees at 12 bases. The V segment lost 5 bases and the J segment 7 bases; nucleotides outside the gene matches: 4. Germline values: CDR1 SGHRS, CDR2 YFSETQ. The CDR3 runs 15 residues. The DNA of the CDR3 is TGCGCCAGCAGTGGGACAGGGGGCATGAATTCACCCCTCCACTTT. As protein: CASSGTGGMNSPLHF.

On this clonotype itself: As the CDR3 is not closed by the conserved phenylalanine or tryptophan, this likely results from a read error. The chain joins TRBV28 to TRBJ2-1, with TRBD1 identical over 7 bases. V shed 8 bases and J 5 bases; nucleotides not matched to a gene: 6. The CDR3 spans 13 residues. The germline CDR1 and CDR2 sequences are MDHEN and SYDVKM. Here the CDR3 DNA reads TGTGCCAGCTCCCCCACAGGGGACAATGAGCAGTTCCTC. As protein: CASSPTGDNEQFL.

In this sample, this clonotype turned up many times. V usage is TRBV5-1 and J usage is TRBJ1-1; tentatively, D is TRBD1 (5 bases). The germline gives CDR1 SGHRS, CDR2 YFSETQ. The CDR3 is 12 residues long. Trimming took 3 bases from V and 7 from J, leaving 10 bases between them. CDR3 nucleotides: TGCGCCAGCAGCTCGACAGTTGGTGAAGCTTTCTTT. Its protein is CASSSTVGEAFF.

There are many counts of this clonotype. The rearrangement joins TRBV7-3 to TRBJ2-5; TRBD2 is a possible D gene (5 bases). The CDR3 runs 13 residues. Between the trimmed V and J ends, which lost 5 bases and 5 bases, there was a span of 12 bases. Germline V gene lookup returns CDR1 SGHTA and CDR2 FQGTGA. CDR3 nucleotides: TGTGCCAGCAGCCCGACAAGGGAGGAGACCCAGTACTTC. It yields the protein CASSPTREETQYF. Based on the CDR3 plus reference TRBV7-3 and TRBJ2-5, the full variable domain is GAGVSQTPSNKVTEKGKYVELRCDPISGHTALYWYRQSLGQGPEFLIYFQGTGAADDSGLPNDRFFAVRPEGSVSTLKIQRTERGDSAVYLCASSPTREETQYFGPGTRLLVL.

This clonotype was detected only a few times. CDR3 residues: CSALPPTRGYGYTF. The DNA of the CDR3 is TGCAGTGCTCTCCCACCTACACGGGGCTATGGCTACACCTTC. The V gene is TRBV20-1, the J gene TRBJ1-2; D is unclear. This CDR3 is 14 amino acids long. Germline V gene sequence: CDR1 DFQATT, CDR2 SNEGSKA (reference sequence). Trimming cost V 5 bases and J 4 bases, with 17 bases left between them.

The sample holds a few counts of this clonotype. The chain combines TRBV12-3 or TRBV12-4 with TRBJ1-5; 7 bases fit TRBD1. This CDR3 contains 12 residues. Trimming at V came to 5 bases and at J to 7 bases, leaving 2 bases not matched to a gene. CDR3 region: CASSIRGQPQHF. The CDR3 region has the DNA TGTGCCAGCAGTATCAGGGGGCAGCCCCAGCATTTT.

In this sample, this clonotype turned up a few times. This sequence joins TRBV7-8 and TRBJ1-6; D is perhaps TRBD1 (5 bases). The CDR3 extends over 14 amino acids. CDR1 SGHVS and CDR2 FQNEAQ come from the germline V gene. The V gene lost 5 bases and the J gene lost 9 bases, with 14 bases spanning the gap. CDR3 DNA sequence: TGTGCCAGCAGCCCGGCAGGGAGGAGTTCACCCCTCCACTTT. It specifies CASSPAGRSSPLHF. Full variable domain (rest looked up from reference TRBV7-8 and TRBJ1-6): GAGVSQSPRYKVAKRGQDVALRCDPISGHVSLFWYQQALGQGPEFLTYFQNEAQLDKSGLPSDRFFAERPEGSVSTLKIQRTQQEDSAVYLCASSPAGRSSPLHFGNGTRLTVT.

The CDR3 DNA reads as TGTGCCAGCAGTTATATCGGGGGACAGGGCGGGAATGAGCAGTTCTTC. Translating it yields CASSYIGGQGGNEQFF. This chain uses TRBV27 with TRBJ2-1; 9 bases agree with TRBD1. The CDR3 runs to 16 residues. The V gene's germline CDR1 is MNHEY and CDR2 SMNVEV (reference sequence). Losses at the gene ends were 4 bases for V and 7 bases for J; bases not matched to a gene: 11.